This TCR beta chain originates from a study of tumor-infiltrating lymphocytes in primary liver carcinoma. Unsorted whole blood yielded blood RNA, and germline DNA was extracted as well. Researchers reported drawing about 4.2 milliliters of peripheral blood before surgery. From 500 ng total RNA, TCR beta cDNA was generated with a primer in the constant region. Sequencing libraries for TCR beta derived from three nested multiplex PCR rounds that used slightly modified ARM-PCR. Running around 9 cycles apiece, the first two PCR rounds relied on TRBV1-TRBV30 forward primers together with a C-beta reverse primer. A single record per CDR3 protein comes from TCRdb applying MiXCR to the multiplex PCR reads. Altogether 320,000 or so distinct CDR3 sequences are present, about 62% being singletons, with the ten largest covering more than 8.5%. The V end was cut by 2 bases, the J end by 5 bases, with 12 bases between. This CDR3 contains 15 residues. CDR1 and CDR2 (germline): SGHAT, FQDESV (reference sequence).

This TCR derives from a man in his forties with primary liver carcinoma and hepatitis B virus infection. The sample comprised peripheral blood. The chain links TRBV11-1 to TRBJ2-2; the D is unclear. CDR3 protein: CASSLRTLNTGELFF. CDR3 nucleotides: TGTGCCAGCAGCTTAAGGACGCTCAATACCGGGGAGCTGTTTTTT.